This T cell receptor (beta chain) was retrieved from a study of OX40 agonist ivuxolimab in advanced cancers. Study context: Patients in dose escalation had liver, melanoma, kidney or head and neck cancers. Patients achieving partial responses numbered three: one hepatocellular carcinoma case and two cutaneous melanoma cases. Study-wide results and limits: Clonal expansion was seen in CD4+ and CD8+ blood T cells by week 6 at 0.1 to 3.0 mg/kg. The mean number of expanded clones was higher in CD8+ T cells than in CD4+.

This table comes from immunoSEQ multiplex PCR, and its TCRdb copy is limited to in-frame clones, with some not included. The table lists 60,000 to 90,000 clones, more than 80% of them singletons. The CDR3 has 16 amino acids. V dropped 8 bases and J dropped 3; count of bases not matched to a gene: 11. CDR1 and CDR2 from the germline V gene are MDHEN and SYDVKM. Worth noting for this clone: Its specificity is unknown.

This clonotype was sampled from an adult with an advanced solid tumor such as melanoma, head and neck, liver or kidney cancer. The chain joins TRBV28 to TRBJ1-5, with TRBD1 identical over 9 bases. This material consisted of CD4+ or CD8+ T cells sorted from blood, taken in a trial of the OX40 agonist ivuxolimab. This CDR3 is CASQPHGQGNNQPQHF. CDR3 nucleotide sequence: TGTGCCAGCCAACCACATGGACAGGGGAACAATCAGCCCCAGCATTTT.